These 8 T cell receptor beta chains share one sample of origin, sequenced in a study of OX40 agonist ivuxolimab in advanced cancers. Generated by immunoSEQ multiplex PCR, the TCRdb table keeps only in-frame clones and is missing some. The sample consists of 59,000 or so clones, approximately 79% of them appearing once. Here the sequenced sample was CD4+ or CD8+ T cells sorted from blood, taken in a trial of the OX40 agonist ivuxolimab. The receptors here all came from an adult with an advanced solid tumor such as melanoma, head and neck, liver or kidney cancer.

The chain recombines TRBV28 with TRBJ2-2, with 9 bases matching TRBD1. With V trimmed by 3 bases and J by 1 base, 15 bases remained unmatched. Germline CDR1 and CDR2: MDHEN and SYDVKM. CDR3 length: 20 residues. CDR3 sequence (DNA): TGTGCCAGCAGTTTGGCCGGGGGGACAGGGAATCTCCTGAACACCGGGGAGCTGTTTTTT. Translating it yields CASSLAGGTGNLLNTGELFF. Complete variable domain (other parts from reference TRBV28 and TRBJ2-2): DVKVTQSSRYLVKRTGEKVFLECVQDMDHENMFWYRQDPGLGLRLIYFSYDVKMKEKGDIPEGYSVSREKKERFSLILESASTNQTSMYLCASSLAGGTGNLLNTGELFFGEGSRLTVL.

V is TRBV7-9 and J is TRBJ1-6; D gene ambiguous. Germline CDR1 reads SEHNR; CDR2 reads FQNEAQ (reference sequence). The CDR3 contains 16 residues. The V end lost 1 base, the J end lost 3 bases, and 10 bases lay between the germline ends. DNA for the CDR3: TGTGCCAGCAGCTTAGGCGCGGGATTCTATAATTCACCCCTCCACTTT. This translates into CASSLGAGFYNSPLHF.

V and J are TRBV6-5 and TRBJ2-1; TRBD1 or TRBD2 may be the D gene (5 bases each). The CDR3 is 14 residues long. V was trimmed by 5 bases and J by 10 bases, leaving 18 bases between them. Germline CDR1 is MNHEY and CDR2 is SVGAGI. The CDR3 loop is CASSEVGDAGEQFF. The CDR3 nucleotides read TGTGCCAGCAGTGAAGTAGGGGACGCCGGAGAGCAGTTCTTC.

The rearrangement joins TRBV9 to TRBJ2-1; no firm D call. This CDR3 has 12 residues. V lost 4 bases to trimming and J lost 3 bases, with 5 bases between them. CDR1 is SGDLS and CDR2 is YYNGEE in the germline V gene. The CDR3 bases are TGTGCCAGCAGCCCGAGCTACAATGAGCAGTTCTTC. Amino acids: CASSPSYNEQFF.

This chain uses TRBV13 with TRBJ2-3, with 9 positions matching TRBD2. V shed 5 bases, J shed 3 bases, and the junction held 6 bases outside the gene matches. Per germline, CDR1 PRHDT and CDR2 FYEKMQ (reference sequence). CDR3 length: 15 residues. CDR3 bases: TGTGCCAGCAGCCCGCGGGGGGGCCGTACAGATACGCAGTATTTT. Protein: CASSPRGGRTDTQYF.

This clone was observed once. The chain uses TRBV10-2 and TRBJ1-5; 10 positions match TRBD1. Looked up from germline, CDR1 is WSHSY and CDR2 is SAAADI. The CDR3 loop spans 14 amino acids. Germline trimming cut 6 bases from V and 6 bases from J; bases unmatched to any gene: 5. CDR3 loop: CASRDGTGVQPQHF. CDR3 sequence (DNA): TGCGCCAGCAGAGACGGGACAGGGGTTCAGCCCCAGCATTTT.

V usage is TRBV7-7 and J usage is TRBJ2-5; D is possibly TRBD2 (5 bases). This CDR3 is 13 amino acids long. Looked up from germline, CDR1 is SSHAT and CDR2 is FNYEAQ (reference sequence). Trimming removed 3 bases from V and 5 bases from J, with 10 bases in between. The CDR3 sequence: CASSFQPGETQYF. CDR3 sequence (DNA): TGTGCCAGCAGCTTCCAGCCGGGGGAGACCCAGTACTTC.

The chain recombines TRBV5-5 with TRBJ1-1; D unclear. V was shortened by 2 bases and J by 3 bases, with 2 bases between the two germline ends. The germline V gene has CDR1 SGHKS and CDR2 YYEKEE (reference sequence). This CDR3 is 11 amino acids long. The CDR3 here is CASSFHTEAFF. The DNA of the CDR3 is TGTGCCAGCAGCTTTCACACTGAAGCTTTCTTT.